A single sample is the source of the 31 T cell receptor beta chains below, sequenced in a study of vaccination and CD4 T cells after COVID-19. The Oncomine TCR Beta short-read assay was what sequenced the DNA obtained from cultured CD4+ T cells. TCRdb reanalysed the PCR reads using MiXCR and keeps one entry per CDR3 protein. Of fewer than 13,000 distinct CDR3 sequences in the sample, around 66% were seen once. Indicated treatment: approximately 9-day PBMC culture with coronavirus spike peptide pools or control peptides (ViraFEST assay). Their recognized antigens are unknown. The sequencing input was CD4+ T cells from blood, cultured in vitro. Receptors were obtained from a human donor who had recovered from COVID-19.

In nucleotides, the CDR3 is TGTGCCAGCAGCTTAGTCTCATCCCAGGCCCGAGTCTTCTTT. Its protein product is CASSLVSSQARVFF. This sequence joins TRBV11-3 and TRBJ1-1, with D uncertain. Germline V lookup: CDR1 SGHNT, CDR2 YENEEA. The CDR3 contains 14 residues. Trimming shortened V by 1 base and J by 14 bases, and 20 bases separated the two germline ends.

This sequence joins TRBV6-4 and TRBJ2-3; tentative D call: TRBD2 (6 bases). The germline V and J ends were trimmed by 2 bases and 6 bases, with 9 bases remaining between them. Germline V gives CDR1 MRHNA, CDR2 SNTAGT. This CDR3 comprises 13 residues. CDR3 DNA: TGTGCCAGCAGTGACGGCGGAGGGGATACGCAGTATTTT. Translated: CASSDGGGDTQYF.

The chain links TRBV20-1 to TRBJ2-7; perhaps TRBD1 as D (5 bases). The germline V gene encodes CDR1 DFQATT and CDR2 SNEGSKA (reference sequence). The V end lost 4 bases, the J end lost 0 bases, and 10 bases lay between the germline ends. The CDR3 loop spans 13 amino acids. CDR3 loop: CSAIQGSSYEQYF. The CDR3 region has the DNA TGCAGTGCTATCCAGGGCAGCTCCTACGAGCAGTACTTC.

V is TRBV4-2 and J is TRBJ2-5; no clear D gene. The germline CDR1 and CDR2 sequences are LGHNA and YNFKEQ. V was shortened by 2 bases and J by 0 bases, with 4 bases between the two germline ends. The CDR3 has 13 amino acids. As DNA, the CDR3 is TGTGCCAGCAGCCAACAGTACCAAGAGACCCAGTACTTC. It codes for CASSQQYQETQYF.

The CDR3 reads CASSESIAGGETQYF. The CDR3 DNA sequence: TGCGCCAGCAGTGAGTCGATTGCGGGCGGGGAGACCCAGTACTTC. This rearrangement joins TRBV10-1 to TRBJ2-5; D is possibly TRBD2 (5 bases). Trimming took 0 bases from V and 5 from J, leaving 13 bases between them. In germline, CDR1 is WNHNN, CDR2 SYGVQD (reference sequence). This CDR3 has 15 amino acids.

This clonotype appeared a few times. This chain connects TRBV19 to TRBJ2-5; the D gene is possibly TRBD1 (6 bases). The CDR3 runs to 16 residues. Trimming left V 5 bases short and J 4 bases short, with 20 bases between. Germline V gene sequence: CDR1 LNHDA, CDR2 SQIVND (reference sequence). CDR3 loop: CASSANRASVLETQYF. CDR3 nucleotides: TGTGCCAGTAGTGCCAACAGGGCTTCTGTCCTAGAGACCCAGTACTTC. The full variable domain, in which reference TRBV19 and TRBJ2-5 provide the parts outside the CDR3, is DGGITQSPKYLFRKEGQNVTLSCEQNLNHDAMYWYRQDPGQGLRLIYYSQIVNDFQKGDIAEGYSVSREKKESFPLTVTSAQKNPTAFYLCASSANRASVLETQYFGPGTRLLVL.

The chain combines TRBV27 with TRBJ2-2; TRBD1 matches 7 bases. This CDR3 is 15 amino acids long. CDR1 MNHEY and CDR2 SMNVEV come from the germline V gene (reference sequence). V shed 4 bases, J shed 0 bases, and the junction held 2 bases outside the gene matches. The CDR3 loop is CASSWGQTNTGELFF. CDR3 DNA: TGTGCCAGCAGTTGGGGACAGACGAACACCGGGGAGCTGTTTTTT.

The chain couples TRBV20-1 to TRBJ1-1, with a tentative D call TRBD1 (5 bases). Germline values: CDR1 DFQATT, CDR2 SNEGSKA (reference sequence). The V end was cut by 3 bases, the J end by 4 bases, with 15 bases between. This CDR3 has 14 residues. The CDR3 coding sequence is TGCAGTGCTAGGGCAGGGATGGGGGTCACTGAAGCTTTCTTT. Its protein product is CSARAGMGVTEAFF.

This clonotype was seen more than once but under ten times. The chain links TRBV6-5 to TRBJ1-6; D is ambiguous. Looked up from germline, CDR1 is MNHEY and CDR2 is SVGAGI. The CDR3 runs 18 residues. The V end was cut by 0 bases, the J end by 0 bases, with 12 bases between. CDR3 loop: CASSYSGRTSSYNSPLHF. The DNA for the CDR3 is TGTGCCAGCAGTTACTCTGGCAGGACGAGCTCCTATAATTCACCCCTCCACTTT.

This chain links TRBV11-3 with TRBJ2-5; D might be TRBD2 (6 bases). This CDR3 comprises 17 residues. Germline V gene lookup returns CDR1 SGHNT and CDR2 YENEEA. V lost 2 bases to trimming and J lost 1 base, with 17 bases between them. This CDR3 reads CASSLSWASAFQETQYF. As DNA, the CDR3 is TGTGCCAGCAGCTTATCGTGGGCTAGCGCTTTCCAAGAGACCCAGTACTTC.

This CDR3 reads CASSTGQGDYGYTF. CDR3 nucleotide sequence: TGTGCCAGTAGTACGGGACAGGGGGACTATGGCTACACCTTC. The rearrangement uses TRBV19 and TRBJ1-2; 11 positions agree with TRBD1. The germline CDR1 and CDR2 sequences are LNHDA and SQIVND (reference sequence). The length of the CDR3 is 14 residues. Losses at the gene ends were 4 bases for V and 3 bases for J; bases not matched to a gene: 1. The full variable domain, with the rest looked up from reference TRBV19 and TRBJ1-2, is DGGITQSPKYLFRKEGQNVTLSCEQNLNHDAMYWYRQDPGQGLRLIYYSQIVNDFQKGDIAEGYSVSREKKESFPLTVTSAQKNPTAFYLCASSTGQGDYGYTFGSGTRLTVV.

V usage is TRBV27 and J usage is TRBJ2-7; 8 bases map to TRBD2. There are 13 residues in the CDR3. CDR1 is MNHEY and CDR2 is SMNVEV in the germline V gene (reference sequence). With V trimmed by 4 bases and J by 5 bases, 4 bases remained unmatched. Here the CDR3 DNA reads TGTGCCAGCAGTTCCCACGGGAGGGACGAGCAGTACTTC. It encodes CASSSHGRDEQYF.

CDR3 protein: CASSPPGGRFNEQFF. The DNA for the CDR3 is TGTGCCAGCAGCCCGCCGGGGGGCCGTTTTAATGAGCAGTTCTTC. V and J are TRBV7-2 and TRBJ2-1, with D maybe TRBD2 (7 bases). CDR1 and CDR2 from the germline V gene are SGHTA and FQGNSA. Trimming left V 5 bases short and J 7 bases short, with 18 bases between. This CDR3 has 15 amino acids. The whole variable domain, filled in from reference TRBV7-2 and TRBJ2-1, reads GAGVSQSPSNKVTEKGKDVELRCDPISGHTALYWYRQSLGQGLEFLIYFQGNSAPDKSGLPSDRFSAERTGGSVSTLTIQRTQQEDSAVYLCASSPPGGRFNEQFFGPGTRLTVL.

In its sample, this clonotype was seen a few times. The V gene is TRBV27, the J gene TRBJ1-2; a possible D gene is TRBD1 (6 bases). Germline V gene data show CDR1 as MNHEY and CDR2 as SMNVEV (reference sequence). This CDR3 region has 13 residues. Trimming removed 3 bases at V and 6 bases at J, with 11 bases between. CDR3 nucleotides: TGTGCCAGCAGTTTTTATAAGGGGGATGGCTACACCTTC. Residues: CASSFYKGDGYTF.

The chain joins TRBV20-1 to TRBJ1-5; D is possibly TRBD1 (6 bases). Trimming took off 3 bases at V and 7 bases at J, with 10 bases between the two ends. There are 12 residues in the CDR3. Germline loops: CDR1 DFQATT, CDR2 SNEGSKA (reference sequence). DNA for the CDR3: TGCAGTGCTAGCTCAGGGGCCCAGCCCCAGCATTTT. It yields the protein CSASSGAQPQHF.

The chain recombines TRBV7-8 with TRBJ1-3; TRBD1 aligns across 7 bases. The CDR3 extends over 13 amino acids. From germline, CDR1 is SGHVS and CDR2 FQNEAQ. V lost 5 bases and J lost 8; bases outside the gene matches: 6. The CDR3 DNA is TGTGCCAGCAGCCGTGACAGGGAGCACACCATATATTTT. Translating gives CASSRDREHTIYF.

The chain recombines TRBV12-3 or TRBV12-4 with TRBJ1-5; no clear D gene. V lost 3 bases and J lost 4, with 10 bases in between. This CDR3 comprises 14 residues. CDR3 nucleotide sequence: TGTGCCAGCAGTTTGAGAGGGTTGAATCAGCCCCAGCATTTT. Its protein product is CASSLRGLNQPQHF.

In this sample, this clonotype turned up a few times. The rearrangement joins TRBV2 to TRBJ1-1; possible D gene TRBD1, 6 bases. Germline CDR1 and CDR2: SNHLY and FYNNEI. Trimming removed 3 bases at V and 5 bases at J, with 13 bases between. The CDR3 loop spans 14 amino acids. CDR3 loop: CASSDQGRETEAFF. Here the CDR3 DNA reads TGTGCCAGCAGTGATCAGGGGAGGGAAACTGAAGCTTTCTTT.

This sequence joins TRBV2 and TRBJ1-2; D is possibly TRBD1 (5 bases). With 6 bases removed from V and 0 bases from J, the gap between germline ends came to 11 bases. This CDR3 is 14 amino acids long. In germline, CDR1 is SNHLY, CDR2 FYNNEI. This chain's CDR3 is CASRRQRANYGYTF. The CDR3 region has the DNA TGTGCCAGCAGGAGACAGCGAGCTAACTATGGCTACACCTTC.

This chain connects TRBV20-1 to TRBJ2-3, with 9 bases matching TRBD2. CDR1 DFQATT and CDR2 SNEGSKA come from the germline V gene (reference sequence). With 0 bases clipped from V and 2 bases from J, the junction kept 3 bases outside the gene matches. The CDR3 is 15 amino acids. CDR3 protein: CSARDGTSITDTQYF. The CDR3 coding sequence is TGCAGTGCTAGAGATGGGACTAGCATCACAGATACGCAGTATTTT.

The gene calls are TRBV2 and TRBJ2-2, with D possibly matching TRBD2 (6 bases). V lost 6 bases, J lost 2 bases, and 10 bases lay in between. The CDR3 runs to 14 residues. CDR1 SNHLY and CDR2 FYNNEI come from the germline V gene. The CDR3 coding sequence is TGTGCCAGCAGGCAACTAGCCAACACCGGGGAGCTGTTTTTT. It codes for CASRQLANTGELFF.

The V and J genes are TRBV15 and TRBJ2-3; D is uncertain. This CDR3 contains 17 residues. The V and J ends lost 1 base and 7 bases respectively, with 21 bases between them. Per the germline V gene, CDR1 is LNHNV and CDR2 is YYDKDF (reference sequence). The CDR3 protein is CATSRALKRLLNNTQYF. The CDR3 DNA reads as TGTGCCACCAGCAGAGCCTTAAAACGACTGCTGAATAATACGCAGTATTTT.

This chain joins TRBV28 and TRBJ1-2, with D perhaps TRBD1 (6 bases). The CDR3 is 14 amino acids. CDR1 and CDR2 from the germline V gene are MDHEN and SYDVKM. V was clipped by 7 bases and J by 8 bases, with 20 bases between them. The CDR3 coding sequence is TGTGCCAGCAAAAACGGACAGAAGTCCGCGGGCTACACCTTC. This codes for CASKNGQKSAGYTF.

Written as DNA, the CDR3 is TGTGCCAGCAGGCCGAGGGGGCTCGGCACAGATACGCAGTATTTT. It yields the protein CASRPRGLGTDTQYF. The chain has TRBV2 and TRBJ2-3; 7 bases are shared with TRBD1. CDR1 SNHLY and CDR2 FYNNEI come from the germline V gene. This CDR3 comprises 15 residues. Trimming at V came to 6 bases and at J to 1 base, leaving 7 bases not matched to a gene.

This clonotype turned up a few times. The chain is built from TRBV7-2 and TRBJ1-5; no reliable D call. CDR3 length: 17 amino acids. Trimming took 1 base from V and 6 from J, leaving 19 bases between them. Germline CDR1 reads SGHTA; CDR2 reads FQGNSA. CDR3 coding DNA: TGTGCCAGCAGCTTAGTTTCCAGCCCCATTGAGGTTCAGCCCCAGCATTTT. Protein: CASSLVSSPIEVQPQHF.

The chain joins TRBV6-5 to TRBJ2-4; possibly TRBD1 for D (6 bases). CDR3 length: 19 residues. Deletions cut 0 bases from V and 1 base from J, with 19 bases between. Germline CDR1 and CDR2: MNHEY and SVGAGI. The CDR3 region has the DNA TGTGCCAGCAGTTACTCGATGGGCGGTGGGGGCCGGGCCAAAAACATTCAGTACTTC. Its protein is CASSYSMGGGGRAKNIQYF.

The V call is TRBV2, the J call TRBJ2-5, with 8 bases that match TRBD1. Germline trimming cut 6 bases from V and 5 bases from J; bases unmatched to any gene: 2. CDR1 and CDR2 (germline): SNHLY, FYNNEI. The CDR3 totals 12 residues. Here the CDR3 DNA reads TGTGCCAGCAGACACAGGGGGGAGACCCAGTACTTC. Its translation is CASRHRGETQYF.

V gene TRBV28 combines with J gene TRBJ1-2; 7 nucleotides line up with TRBD1. Germline loops: CDR1 MDHEN, CDR2 SYDVKM. V trimming: 4 bases; J trimming: 8 bases; junction bases outside the gene matches: 10. The CDR3 covers 14 residues. The CDR3 nucleotides read TGTGCCAGCAGTTCGAGGGACAGTGGTTGGGGCTACACCTTC. The encoded protein is CASSSRDSGWGYTF.

The rearrangement uses TRBV2 and TRBJ1-6, with D unclear. CDR3 size: 17 residues. V gave up 4 bases and J gave up 0 bases, with 13 bases separating them. Germline CDR1 SNHLY, CDR2 FYNNEI. The CDR3 sequence: CASSGAYSNSYNSPLHF. The CDR3 nucleotides read TGTGCCAGCAGTGGAGCCTACAGCAACTCCTATAATTCACCCCTCCACTTT.

The chain uses TRBV12-3 or TRBV12-4 and TRBJ1-5; D perhaps matches TRBD1 (6 bases). Deletions cut 5 bases from V and 4 bases from J, with 12 bases between. The CDR3 extends over 14 amino acids. In DNA, the CDR3 is TGTGCCAGCAGTATGACAGGTTTTAATCAGCCCCAGCATTTT. This encodes CASSMTGFNQPQHF.

This clonotype has only one observation. The chain combines TRBV20-1 with TRBJ1-4, with TRBD1 matching 9 bases. V was clipped by 1 base and J by 14 bases; unmatched bases: 11. Germline V gives CDR1 DFQATT, CDR2 SNEGSKA (reference sequence). The CDR3 is 14 residues long. The CDR3 region has the DNA TGCAGTGCTAGAGCCCAGGACAGGGGAGGGGGCCTGTTTTTT. Translating it yields CSARAQDRGGGLFF.